This TCR beta chain was found in a study of T cell repertoires in cytomegalovirus infection (dated by TCRdb to between 2018 and 2020). About the full investigation: Because public TCR beta signatures pointed to carriage of CMV infection together with the matching HLA type, the HLA type of each donor mattered for the analysis.

General study outcomes and caveats: The ex vivo response was dominated by HLA-C-restricted CMV-specific TCR beta clonotypes, which also provided the single most frequent clonotype in two of eight donors. In both this cohort and an independent cohort of some 370 donors, the cumulative frequency of public TCR beta family members distinguished carriers of CMV infection plus the relevant HLA type.

The trim is 7 bases for V and 5 bases for J, with a gap of 21 bases between the germline ends. From the cysteine through the phenylalanine, the CDR3 covers 16 amino acids. Of the read, only the CDR3 DNA is kept; its 48 bases are in frame from base 1. The germline V gene yields MNHEY for CDR1 and SVGEGT for CDR2. The sequencer listed for this sample is Illumina HiSeq 1500. Using fastp trimming at Q25 and MiXCR clonotype assembly, TCRdb reanalyzed the public sequencing data and kept in-frame beta chains. Rows are unified per CDR3 protein, each entry keeping the most common DNA and genes. This sample comprises 500,000 or so distinct CDR3 sequences, approximately 15% of them detected only once. The ten largest clones represent 20% to 30% of the sample. Comments on this clonotype: It lacks a known antigen. No base-level quality is on record; no much larger clone is a single base apart.

The rearrangement joined TRBV6-2 or TRBV6-3 to TRBJ2-1; the D call is possibly TRBD1 or TRBD2, each sharing 5 bases. The sequencing input was CD8+ T cells from PBMCs. This receptor was taken from a human donor in good health (CMV status not recorded). Some clones in this sample may be carry-over from other donors' samples. The CDR3: CASNPGPGRVNNEQFF. The nucleotides are TGTGCCAGCAACCCAGGACCGGGACGGGTCAACAATGAGCAGTTCTTC.